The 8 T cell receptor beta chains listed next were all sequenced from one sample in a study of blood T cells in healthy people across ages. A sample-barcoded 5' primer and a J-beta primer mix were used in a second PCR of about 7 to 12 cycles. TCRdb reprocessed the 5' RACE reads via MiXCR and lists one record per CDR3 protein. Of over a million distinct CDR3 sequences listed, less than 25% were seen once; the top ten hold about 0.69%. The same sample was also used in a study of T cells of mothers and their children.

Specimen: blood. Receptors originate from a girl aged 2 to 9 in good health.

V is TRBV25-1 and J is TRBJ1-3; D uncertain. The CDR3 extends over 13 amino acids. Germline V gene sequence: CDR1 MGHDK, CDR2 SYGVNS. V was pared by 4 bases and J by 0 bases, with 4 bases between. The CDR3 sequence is CASSVISGNTIYF. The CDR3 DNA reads TGTGCCAGCAGTGTTATCTCTGGAAACACCATATATTTT.

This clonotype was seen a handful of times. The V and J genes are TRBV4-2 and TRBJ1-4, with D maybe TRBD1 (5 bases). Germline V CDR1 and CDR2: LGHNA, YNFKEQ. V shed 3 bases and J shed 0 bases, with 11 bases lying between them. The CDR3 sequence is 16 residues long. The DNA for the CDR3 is TGTGCCAGCAGCCAGGGTGGGACCGCAACTAATGAAAAACTGTTTTTT. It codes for CASSQGGTATNEKLFF.

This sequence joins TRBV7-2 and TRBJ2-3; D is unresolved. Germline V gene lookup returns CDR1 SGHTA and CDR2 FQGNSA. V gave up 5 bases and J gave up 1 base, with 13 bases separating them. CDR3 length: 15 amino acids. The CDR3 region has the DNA TGTGCCAGCAGCCTCAGATCTTACGGCACAGATACGCAGTATTTT. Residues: CASSLRSYGTDTQYF.

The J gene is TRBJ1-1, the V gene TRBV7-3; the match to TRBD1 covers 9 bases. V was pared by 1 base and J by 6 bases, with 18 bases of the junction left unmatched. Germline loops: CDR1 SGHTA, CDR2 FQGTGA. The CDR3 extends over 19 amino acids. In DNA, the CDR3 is TGTGCCAGCAGCTTAAACGACCGGACAGGGGAGGTTCGGAGCGCTGAAGCTTTCTTT. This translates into CASSLNDRTGEVRSAEAFF. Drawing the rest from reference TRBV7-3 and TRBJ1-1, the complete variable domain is GAGVSQTPSNKVTEKGKYVELRCDPISGHTALYWYRQSLGQGPEFLIYFQGTGAADDSGLPNDRFFAVRPEGSVSTLKIQRTERGDSAVYLCASSLNDRTGEVRSAEAFFGQGTRLTVV.

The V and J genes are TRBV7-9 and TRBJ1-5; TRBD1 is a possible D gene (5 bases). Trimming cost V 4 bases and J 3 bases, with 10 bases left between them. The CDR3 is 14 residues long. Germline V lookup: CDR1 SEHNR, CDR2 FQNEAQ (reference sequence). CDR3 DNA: TGTGCCAGCAGCTCGGGGCCAATCAATCAGCCCCAGCATTTT. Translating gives CASSSGPINQPQHF.

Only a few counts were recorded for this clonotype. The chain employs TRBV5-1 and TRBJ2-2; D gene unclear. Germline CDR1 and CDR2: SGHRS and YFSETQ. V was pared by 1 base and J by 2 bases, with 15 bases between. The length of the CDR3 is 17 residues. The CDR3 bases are TGCGCCAGCAGCTTGTCGTCTACAGCTGTAAACACCGGGGAGCTGTTTTTT. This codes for CASSLSSTAVNTGELFF. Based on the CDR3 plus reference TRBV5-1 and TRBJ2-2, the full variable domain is KAGVTQTPRYLIKTRGQQVTLSCSPISGHRSVSWYQQTPGQGLQFLFEYFSETQRNKGNFPGRFSGRQFSNSRSEMNVSTLELGDSALYLCASSLSSTAVNTGELFFGEGSRLTVL.

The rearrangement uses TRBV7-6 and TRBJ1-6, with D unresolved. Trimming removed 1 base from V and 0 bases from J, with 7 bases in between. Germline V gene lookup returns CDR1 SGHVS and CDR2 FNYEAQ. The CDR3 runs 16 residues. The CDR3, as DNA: TGTGCCAGCAGCTTAGATATAGGCTCCTATAATTCACCCCTCCACTTT. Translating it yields CASSLDIGSYNSPLHF. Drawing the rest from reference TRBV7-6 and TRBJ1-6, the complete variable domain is GAGVSQSPRYKVTKRGQDVALRCDPISGHVSLYWYRQALGQGPEFLTYFNYEAQQDKSGLPNDRFSAERPEGSISTLTIQRTEQRDSAMYRCASSLDIGSYNSPLHFGNGTRLTVT.

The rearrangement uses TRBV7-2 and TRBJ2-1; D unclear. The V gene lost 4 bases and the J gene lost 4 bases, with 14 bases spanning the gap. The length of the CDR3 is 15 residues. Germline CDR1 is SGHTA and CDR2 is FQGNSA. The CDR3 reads CASSSGPYGYNEQFF. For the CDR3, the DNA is TGTGCCAGCAGCTCCGGTCCGTACGGGTACAATGAGCAGTTCTTC.